This T cell receptor (beta chain) was obtained from a study of CD4 and CD8 cells across lung adenocarcinoma regions. The patients had localized lung adenocarcinoma, a non-small cell subtype. This CDR3 contains 15 residues. Germline CDR1 ENHRY, CDR2 SYGVKD. V was clipped by 11 bases and J by 9 bases, with 27 bases between them. From the PCR reads, TCRdb called clonotypes with MiXCR, one entry per CDR3 protein. Seen here are some 20,000 distinct CDR3 sequences, about half observed once, and the top ten hold approximately 19%. The TCR comes from a male donor with lung adenocarcinoma. The CD4 and CD8 labels of this study may be unreliable. V is TRBV10-3 and J is TRBJ2-3; D is unclear. Source material: CD4+ T cells from the margin of a lung tumor. CDR3 loop: CALGLQSGIPETQYF. The CDR3 bases are TGTGCCCTGGGCCTCCAGTCTGGAATCCCCGAGACGCAGTATTTT.